This TCR beta chain was identified in a study of OX40 agonist ivuxolimab in advanced cancers. Study-level background: Ivuxolimab, which targeted the costimulatory receptor OX40 (CD134), was an agonistic, fully human IgG2 monoclonal antibody. Intravenous ivuxolimab was administered to patients every 2 weeks at six dose levels: 0.01, 0.1, 0.3, 1.5, 3 and 10 mg/kg. Of the approximately 53 patients in dose escalation, about 20 had hepatocellular carcinoma, some 15 had melanoma, 9 had renal cell carcinoma and 9 had head and neck cancer. In the dose-escalation cohort, 82.7% of patients were male, and the mean age was approximately 55 years, with a range of roughly 23 to 85. Patients were allowed to have had prior anti-PD-1, anti-PD-L1 or anti-CTLA-4 therapy, and 40% to 45% of the dose-escalation patients had previously received checkpoint inhibitors. Partial responses occurred in three dose-escalation patients, of whom one had hepatocellular carcinoma and two had cutaneous melanoma. Peripheral TCRbeta sequencing aimed to test whether ivuxolimab altered TCR sequence diversity and caused clonal T-cell expansion. The paper covers the monotherapy dose-escalation part of the phase I ivuxolimab trial, which included N of about 56 patients. Here is what the overall study found, with its caveats: Antigen specificity was not determined for the clonally expanded peripheral T cells. Low levels of normalized T-cell clonal expansion were also seen in some nonresponding patients. Partial responders in the 0.1-3.0 mg/kg groups had among the lowest normalized peripheral clonal expansion, especially among CD8+ T cells. After ivuxolimab, expanded clones were on average more numerous among CD8+ T cells than among CD4+ T cells. At doses from 0.1 to 3.0 mg/kg, clonal expansion was seen in both CD4+ and CD8+ blood T cells between baseline and week 6.

Regarding this clone: It has no known antigen specificity. The sample holds no much larger clone one base away, and base qualities are not on file.

Genomic DNA was isolated from the sorted cells so that the TCRbeta CDR3 region could be sequenced. The immunoSEQ Assay was used to sequence the TCRbeta CDR3 regions. TCRdb mirrors the immuneACCESS table, restricted to in-frame sequences. Some clones are absent from its copies; in checked studies, under half trace to an unresolved V gene, and the reason for the others is unknown. The sample has tens of thousands of clones on record, about 85% of them singletons. The top ten constitute about 0.83% of the sample. CDR1 and CDR2, per the germline V gene, are SGHTA and FQGTGA. The CDR3 measures 15 amino acids from cysteine to phenylalanine. The sequence is cut down to CDR3 DNA, 45 bases in frame from base 1. V was cut back by 5 bases and J by 8 bases, leaving a gap of 19 bases between them. Patients with autoimmune disease history or receiving systemic immunosuppression were excluded from the trial. Peripheral blood for TCR sequencing was drawn from every dose cohort at baseline, at cycle 4 day 1 and at cycle 7 day 1. The samples were drawn from a first-in-human, open-label, multicenter phase I dose-escalation trial of ivuxolimab. The trial enrolled adults with locally advanced or metastatic head and neck squamous cell, hepatocellular, melanoma or renal cell carcinoma. Before TCR sequencing, CD4+ T cells and CD8+ T cells from peripheral blood were sorted into separate populations.

The sequence was collected from an adult with an advanced solid tumor such as melanoma, head and neck, liver or kidney cancer. The chain joins TRBV7-3 to TRBJ2-1; D gene: possibly TRBD2, on 5 matching bases. Sequenced material: CD4+ or CD8+ T cells sorted from blood, taken in a trial of the OX40 agonist ivuxolimab. The DNA sequence is TGTGCCAGCAGCCTTGGGCTAGCCGTTATGGATGAGCAGTTCTTC. It translates to CASSLGLAVMDEQFF. Where the CDR3 stops, the reference TRBV7-3 and TRBJ2-1 genes take over; the full variable domain is GAGVSQTPSNKVTEKGKYVELRCDPISGHTALYWYRQSLGQGPEFLIYFQGTGAADDSGLPNDRFFAVRPEGSVSTLKIQRTERGDSAVYLCASSLGLAVMDEQFFGPGTRLTVL.